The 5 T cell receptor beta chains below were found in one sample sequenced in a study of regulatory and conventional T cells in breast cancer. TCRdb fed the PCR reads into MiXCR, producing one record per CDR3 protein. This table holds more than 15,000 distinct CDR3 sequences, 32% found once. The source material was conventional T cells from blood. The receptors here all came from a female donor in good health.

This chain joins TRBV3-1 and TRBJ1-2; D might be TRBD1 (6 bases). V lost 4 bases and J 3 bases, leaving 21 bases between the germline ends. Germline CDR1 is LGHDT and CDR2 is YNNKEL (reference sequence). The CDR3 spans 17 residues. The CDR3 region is CASSRGGRGAGHYGYTF. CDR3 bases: TGTGCCAGCAGCCGAGGAGGCAGGGGAGCTGGGCACTATGGCTACACCTTC.

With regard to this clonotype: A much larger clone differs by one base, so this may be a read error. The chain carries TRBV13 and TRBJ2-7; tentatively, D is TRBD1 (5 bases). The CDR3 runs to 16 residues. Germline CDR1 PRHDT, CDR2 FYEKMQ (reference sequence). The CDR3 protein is CASSLGRWTRTYGQYF. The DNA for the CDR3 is TGTGCCAGCAGCTTAGGCAGGTGGACACGTACCTACGGGCAGTACTTC.

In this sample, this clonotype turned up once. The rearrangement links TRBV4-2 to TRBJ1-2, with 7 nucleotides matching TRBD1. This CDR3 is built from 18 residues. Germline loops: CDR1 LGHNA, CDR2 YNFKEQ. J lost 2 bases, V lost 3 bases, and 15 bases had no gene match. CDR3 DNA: TGTGCCAGCAGCCACCACCCGGTGGGAACAGGGGACAACTATGGCTACACCTTC. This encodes CASSHHPVGTGDNYGYTF.

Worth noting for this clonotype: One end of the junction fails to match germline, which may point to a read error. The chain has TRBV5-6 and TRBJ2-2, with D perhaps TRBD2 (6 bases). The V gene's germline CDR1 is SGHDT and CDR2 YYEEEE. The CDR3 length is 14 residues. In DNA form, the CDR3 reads TGTGCCAGCAGCGTACAAGCGGGCACCGGGGAGCTGTCTTTT. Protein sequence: CASSVQAGTGELSF.

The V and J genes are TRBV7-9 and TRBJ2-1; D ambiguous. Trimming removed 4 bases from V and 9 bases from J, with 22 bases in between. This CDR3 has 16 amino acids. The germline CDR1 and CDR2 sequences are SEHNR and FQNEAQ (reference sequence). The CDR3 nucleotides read TGTGCCAGCAGCTCCCTATCTGGCCCCTATATGGCTGAGCAGTTCTTC. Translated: CASSSLSGPYMAEQFF.